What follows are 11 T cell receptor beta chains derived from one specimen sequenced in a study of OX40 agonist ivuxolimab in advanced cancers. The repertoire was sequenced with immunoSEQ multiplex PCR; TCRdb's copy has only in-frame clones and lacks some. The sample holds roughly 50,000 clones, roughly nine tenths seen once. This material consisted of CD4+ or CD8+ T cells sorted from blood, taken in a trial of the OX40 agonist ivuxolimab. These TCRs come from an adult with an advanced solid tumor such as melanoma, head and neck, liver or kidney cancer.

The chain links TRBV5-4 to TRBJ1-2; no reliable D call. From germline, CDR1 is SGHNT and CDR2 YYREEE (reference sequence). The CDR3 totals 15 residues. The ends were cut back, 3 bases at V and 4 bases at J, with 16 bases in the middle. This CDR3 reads CASSSSGRAVYGYTF. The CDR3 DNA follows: TGTGCCAGCAGCTCAAGTGGGCGGGCAGTCTATGGCTACACCTTC.

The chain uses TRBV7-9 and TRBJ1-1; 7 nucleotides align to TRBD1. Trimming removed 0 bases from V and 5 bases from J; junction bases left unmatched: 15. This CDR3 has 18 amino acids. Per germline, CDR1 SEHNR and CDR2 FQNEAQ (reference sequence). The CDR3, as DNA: TGTGCCAGCAGCTTAGCTGCAGGGGGGATAGGGGGGTATACTGAAGCTTTCTTT. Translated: CASSLAAGGIGGYTEAFF.

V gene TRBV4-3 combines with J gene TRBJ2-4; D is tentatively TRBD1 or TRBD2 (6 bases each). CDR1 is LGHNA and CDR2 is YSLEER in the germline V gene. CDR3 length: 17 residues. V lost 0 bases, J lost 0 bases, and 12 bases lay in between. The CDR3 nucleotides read TGCGCCAGCAGCCAAGATTTCAGGGGACTAGCCAAAAACATTCAGTACTTC. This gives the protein CASSQDFRGLAKNIQYF.

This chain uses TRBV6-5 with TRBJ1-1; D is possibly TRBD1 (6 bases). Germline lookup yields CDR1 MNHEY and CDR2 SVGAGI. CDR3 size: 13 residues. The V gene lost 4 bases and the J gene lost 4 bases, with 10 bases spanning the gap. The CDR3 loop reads CASSFTGFTEAFF. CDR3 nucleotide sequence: TGTGCCAGCAGTTTCACAGGGTTCACTGAAGCTTTCTTT.

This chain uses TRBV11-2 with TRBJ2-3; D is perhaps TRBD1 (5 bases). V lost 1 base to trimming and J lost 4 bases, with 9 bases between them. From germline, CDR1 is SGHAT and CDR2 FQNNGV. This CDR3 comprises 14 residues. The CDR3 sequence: CASSLVGEADTQYF. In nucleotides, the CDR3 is TGTGCCAGCAGCTTAGTAGGGGAAGCAGATACGCAGTATTTT.

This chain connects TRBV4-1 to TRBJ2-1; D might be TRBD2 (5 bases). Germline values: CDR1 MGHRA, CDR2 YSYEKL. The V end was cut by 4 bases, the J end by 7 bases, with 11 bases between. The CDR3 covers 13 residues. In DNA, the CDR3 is TGCGCCAGCAGCCTTGCCGGGGAGAATGAGCAGTTCTTC. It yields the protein CASSLAGENEQFF.

CDR3 coding DNA: TGTGCCATCAGTGAGTGGCAGGGCAAGCCTGAAGCTTTCTTT. Residues: CAISEWQGKPEAFF. The J gene is TRBJ1-1, the V gene TRBV10-3, with a possible D match to TRBD1 (5 bases). The CDR3 totals 14 residues. With 1 base removed from V and 6 bases from J, the gap between germline ends came to 12 bases. Germline loops: CDR1 ENHRY, CDR2 SYGVKD.

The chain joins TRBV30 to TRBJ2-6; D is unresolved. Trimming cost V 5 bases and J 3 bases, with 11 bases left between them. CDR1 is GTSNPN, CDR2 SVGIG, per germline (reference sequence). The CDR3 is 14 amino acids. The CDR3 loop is CAWVTVDGANVLTF. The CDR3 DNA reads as TGTGCCTGGGTCACAGTGGATGGGGCCAACGTCCTGACTTTC.

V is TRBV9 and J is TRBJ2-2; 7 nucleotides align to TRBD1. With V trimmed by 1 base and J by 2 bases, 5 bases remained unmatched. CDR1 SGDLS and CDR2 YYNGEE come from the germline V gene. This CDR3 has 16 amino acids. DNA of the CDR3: TGTGCCAGCAGCGTAAGACAGGGTAGTAACACCGGGGAGCTGTTTTTT. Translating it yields CASSVRQGSNTGELFF. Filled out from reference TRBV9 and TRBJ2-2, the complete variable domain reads DSGVTQTPKHLITATGQRVTLRCSPRSGDLSVYWYQQSLDQGLQFLIQYYNGEERAKGNILERFSAQQFPDLHSELNLSSLELGDSALYFCASSVRQGSNTGELFFGEGSRLTVL.

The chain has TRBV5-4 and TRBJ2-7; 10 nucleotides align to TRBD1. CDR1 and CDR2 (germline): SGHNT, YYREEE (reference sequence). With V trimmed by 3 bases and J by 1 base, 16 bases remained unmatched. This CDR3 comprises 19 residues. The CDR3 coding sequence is TGTGCCAGCAGCTCCGGACAGGGGGAAGGACTAAGGGAGTCCTACGAGCAGTACTTC. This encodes CASSSGQGEGLRESYEQYF.

The CDR3 nucleotides read TGCAGCGTTGAAGACCTTGGACCCGGAGGGGGAACTGAAGCTTTCTTT. Translating gives CSVEDLGPGGGTEAFF. The chain has TRBV29-1 and TRBJ1-1; D is possibly TRBD1 (6 bases). Trimming stripped 0 bases from V and 5 bases from J, with 19 bases between. Looked up from germline, CDR1 is SQVTM and CDR2 is ANQGSEA. CDR3 length equals 16 residues.